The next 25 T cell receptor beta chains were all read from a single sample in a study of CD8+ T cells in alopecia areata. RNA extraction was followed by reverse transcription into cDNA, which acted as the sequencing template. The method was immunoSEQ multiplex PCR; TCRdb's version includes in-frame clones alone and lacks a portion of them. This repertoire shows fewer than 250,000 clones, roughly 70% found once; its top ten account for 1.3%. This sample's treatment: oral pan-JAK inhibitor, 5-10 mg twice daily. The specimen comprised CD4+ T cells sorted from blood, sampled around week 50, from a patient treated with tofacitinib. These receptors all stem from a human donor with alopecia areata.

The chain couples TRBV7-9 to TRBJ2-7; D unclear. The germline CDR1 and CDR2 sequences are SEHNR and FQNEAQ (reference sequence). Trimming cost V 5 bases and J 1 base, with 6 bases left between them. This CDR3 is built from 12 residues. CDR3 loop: CASSPLSYEQYF. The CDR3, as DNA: TGTGCCAGCAGCCCCCTTTCCTACGAGCAGTACTTC.

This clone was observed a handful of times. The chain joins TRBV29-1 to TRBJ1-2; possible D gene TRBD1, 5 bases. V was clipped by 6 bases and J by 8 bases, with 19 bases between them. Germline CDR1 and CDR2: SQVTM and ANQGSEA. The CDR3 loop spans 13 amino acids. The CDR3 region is CSVGGTDLRGYTF. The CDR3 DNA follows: TGCAGCGTAGGTGGGACGGATCTTAGGGGCTACACCTTC.

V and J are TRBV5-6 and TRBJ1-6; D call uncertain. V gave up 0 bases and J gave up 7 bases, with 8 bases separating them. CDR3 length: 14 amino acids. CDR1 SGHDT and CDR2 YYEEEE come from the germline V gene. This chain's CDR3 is CASSLDLRNSPLHF. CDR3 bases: TGTGCCAGCAGCTTGGACTTAAGGAATTCACCCCTCCACTTT. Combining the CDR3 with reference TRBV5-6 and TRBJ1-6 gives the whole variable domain DAGVTQSPTHLIKTRGQQVTLRCSPKSGHDTVSWYQQALGQGPQFIFQYYEEEERQRGNFPDRFSGHQFPNYSSELNVNALLLGDSALYLCASSLDLRNSPLHFGNGTRLTVT.

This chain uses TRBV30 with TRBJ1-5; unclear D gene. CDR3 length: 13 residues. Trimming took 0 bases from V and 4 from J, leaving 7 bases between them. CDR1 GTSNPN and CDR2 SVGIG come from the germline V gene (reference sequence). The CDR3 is CAWSVGANQPQHF. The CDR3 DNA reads TGTGCCTGGAGTGTTGGAGCAAATCAGCCCCAGCATTTT.

The CDR3 protein is CASWDRASSPLHF. The CDR3, as DNA: TGTGCCAGTTGGGACAGGGCGAGTTCACCCCTCCACTTT. The rearrangement uses TRBV2 and TRBJ1-6; 9 nucleotides align to TRBD1. CDR3 length: 13 amino acids. V lost 9 bases and J lost 9; bases outside the gene matches: 6. The germline V gene has CDR1 SNHLY and CDR2 FYNNEI.

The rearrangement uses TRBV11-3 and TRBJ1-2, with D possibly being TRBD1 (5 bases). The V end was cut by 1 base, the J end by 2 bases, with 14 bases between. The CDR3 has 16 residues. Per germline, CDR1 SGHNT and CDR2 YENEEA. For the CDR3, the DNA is TGTGCCAGCAGCTTAGTCGAGGGACTGACCAACTATGGCTACACCTTC. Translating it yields CASSLVEGLTNYGYTF.

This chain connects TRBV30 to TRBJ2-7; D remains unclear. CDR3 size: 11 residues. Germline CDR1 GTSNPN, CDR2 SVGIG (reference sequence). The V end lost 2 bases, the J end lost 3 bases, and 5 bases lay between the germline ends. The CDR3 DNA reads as TGTGCCTGGAGTTCCAACTACGAGCAGTACTTC. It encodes CAWSSNYEQYF.

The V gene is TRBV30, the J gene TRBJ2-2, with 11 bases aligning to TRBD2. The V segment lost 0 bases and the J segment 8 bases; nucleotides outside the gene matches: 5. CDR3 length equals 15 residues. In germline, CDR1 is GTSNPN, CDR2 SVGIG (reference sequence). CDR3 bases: TGTGCCTGGAGTGTACGACTAGCGGGGCAAGGGGAGCTGTTTTTT. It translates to CAWSVRLAGQGELFF.

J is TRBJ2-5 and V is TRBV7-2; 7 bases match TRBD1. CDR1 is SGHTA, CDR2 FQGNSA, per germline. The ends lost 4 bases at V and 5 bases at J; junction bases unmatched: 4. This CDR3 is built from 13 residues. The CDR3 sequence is CASSSTGSETQYF. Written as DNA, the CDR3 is TGTGCCAGCAGCTCGACAGGGTCCGAGACCCAGTACTTC.

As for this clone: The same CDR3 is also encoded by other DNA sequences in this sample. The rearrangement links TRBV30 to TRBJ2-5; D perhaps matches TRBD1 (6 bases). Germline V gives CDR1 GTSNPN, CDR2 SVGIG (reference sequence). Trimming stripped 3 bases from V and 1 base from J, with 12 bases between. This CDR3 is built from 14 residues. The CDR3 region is CAWSKGTLQETQYF. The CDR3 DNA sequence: TGTGCCTGGAGCAAAGGGACACTCCAAGAGACCCAGTACTTC.

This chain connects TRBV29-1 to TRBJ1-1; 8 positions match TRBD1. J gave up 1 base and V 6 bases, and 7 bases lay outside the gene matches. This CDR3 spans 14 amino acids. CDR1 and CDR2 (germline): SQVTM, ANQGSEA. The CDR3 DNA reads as TGCAGCGTCGGACTACAGGGGGGGAACACTGAAGCTTTCTTT. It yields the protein CSVGLQGGNTEAFF.

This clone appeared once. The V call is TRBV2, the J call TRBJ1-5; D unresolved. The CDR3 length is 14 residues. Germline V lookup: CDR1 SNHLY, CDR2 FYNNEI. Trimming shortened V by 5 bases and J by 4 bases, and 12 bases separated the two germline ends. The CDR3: CASSSGFINQPQHF. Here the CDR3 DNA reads TGTGCCAGCAGTAGTGGCTTCATAAATCAGCCCCAGCATTTT.

Here the CDR3 DNA reads TGCAGTGCTGGCAATAGCGGTGAGCAGTTCTTC. Amino acids: CSAGNSGEQFF. The V call is TRBV20-1, the J call TRBJ2-1, with TRBD2 as a possible D gene (6 bases). V was shortened by 5 bases and J by 9 bases, with 11 bases between the two germline ends. The CDR3 totals 11 residues. The V gene's germline CDR1 is DFQATT and CDR2 SNEGSKA (reference sequence).

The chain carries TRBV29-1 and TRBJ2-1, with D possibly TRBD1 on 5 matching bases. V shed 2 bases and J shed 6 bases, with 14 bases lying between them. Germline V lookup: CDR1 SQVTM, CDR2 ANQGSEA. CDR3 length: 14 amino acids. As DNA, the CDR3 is TGCAGCGTTGAAAGCTACGTAGGGGCCAATGAGCAGTTCTTC. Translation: CSVESYVGANEQFF.

Here the CDR3 reads CSVGEGTYEQYF. DNA for the CDR3: TGCAGCGTTGGGGAGGGGACCTACGAGCAGTACTTC. V is TRBV29-1 and J is TRBJ2-7; the match to TRBD2 covers 7 bases. Germline lookup yields CDR1 SQVTM and CDR2 ANQGSEA. The ends lost 4 bases at V and 2 bases at J; junction bases unmatched: 2. This CDR3 is 12 amino acids long.

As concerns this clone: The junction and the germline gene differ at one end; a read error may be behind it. The CDR3 region has the DNA TGTGCCACCAGCAGAGCCGGGACATGGGGCTTAGTGAACTTC. Protein: CATSRAGTWGLVNF. The rearrangement links TRBV15 to TRBJ2-7; tentative D call: TRBD1 (6 bases). This CDR3 has 14 residues. Germline values: CDR1 LNHNV, CDR2 YYDKDF (reference sequence).

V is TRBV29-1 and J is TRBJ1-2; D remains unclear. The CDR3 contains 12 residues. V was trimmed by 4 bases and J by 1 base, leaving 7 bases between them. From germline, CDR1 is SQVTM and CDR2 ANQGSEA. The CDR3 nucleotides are TGCAGCGTTGCAGGCAGTAACTATGGCTACACCTTC. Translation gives CSVAGSNYGYTF.

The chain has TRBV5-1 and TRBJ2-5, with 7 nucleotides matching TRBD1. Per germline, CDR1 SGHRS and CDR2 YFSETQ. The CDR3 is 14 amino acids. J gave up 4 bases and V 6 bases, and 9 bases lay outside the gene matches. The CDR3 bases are TGCGCCAGCATTGATACAGGGGCGGGAGAGACCCAGTACTTC. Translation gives CASIDTGAGETQYF.

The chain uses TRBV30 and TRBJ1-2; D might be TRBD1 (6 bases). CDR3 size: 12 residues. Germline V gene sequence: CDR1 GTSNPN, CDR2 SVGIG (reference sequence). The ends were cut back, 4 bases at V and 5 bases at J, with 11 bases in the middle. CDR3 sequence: CAWKLGGYGYTF. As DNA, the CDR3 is TGTGCCTGGAAATTAGGGGGTTATGGCTACACCTTC.

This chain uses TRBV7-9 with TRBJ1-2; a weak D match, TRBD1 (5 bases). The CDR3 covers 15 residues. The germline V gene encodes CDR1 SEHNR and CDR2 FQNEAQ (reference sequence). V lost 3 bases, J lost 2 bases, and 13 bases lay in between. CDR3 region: CASSLEGRTNYGYTF. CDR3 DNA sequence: TGTGCCAGCAGCTTGGAGGGTCGGACAAACTATGGCTACACCTTC. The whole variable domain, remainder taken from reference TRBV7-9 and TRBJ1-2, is DTGVSQNPRHKITKRGQNVTFRCDPISEHNRLYWYRQTLGQGPEFLTYFQNEAQLEKSRLLSDRFSAERPKGSFSTLEIQRTEQGDSAMYLCASSLEGRTNYGYTFGSGTRLTVV.

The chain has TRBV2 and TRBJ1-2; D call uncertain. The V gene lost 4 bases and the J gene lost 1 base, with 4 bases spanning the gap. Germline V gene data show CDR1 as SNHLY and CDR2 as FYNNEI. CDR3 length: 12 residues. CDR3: CASSGHNYGYTF. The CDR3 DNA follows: TGTGCCAGCAGTGGGCATAACTATGGCTACACCTTC.

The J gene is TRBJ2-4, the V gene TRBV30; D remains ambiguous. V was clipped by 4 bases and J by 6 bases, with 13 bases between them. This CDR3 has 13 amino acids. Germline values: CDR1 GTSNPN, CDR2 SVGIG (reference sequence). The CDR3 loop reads CAWTGEPLNIQYF. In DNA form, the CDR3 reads TGTGCCTGGACAGGAGAACCTTTAAACATTCAGTACTTC.

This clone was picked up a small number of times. CDR3 nucleotides: TGTGCCAGCAGCCCAGGACAGAATGAAGCTTTCTTT. Translation: CASSPGQNEAFF. This rearrangement joins TRBV9 to TRBJ1-1; a weak D match, TRBD1 (6 bases). Germline values: CDR1 SGDLS, CDR2 YYNGEE. With 4 bases removed from V and 7 bases from J, the gap between germline ends came to 11 bases. This CDR3 comprises 12 residues.

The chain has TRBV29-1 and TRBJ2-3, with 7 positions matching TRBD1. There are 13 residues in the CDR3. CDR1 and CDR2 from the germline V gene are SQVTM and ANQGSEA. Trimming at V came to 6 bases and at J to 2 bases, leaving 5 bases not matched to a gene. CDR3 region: CSVKGQYTDTQYF. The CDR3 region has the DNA TGCAGCGTGAAGGGACAGTACACAGATACGCAGTATTTT.

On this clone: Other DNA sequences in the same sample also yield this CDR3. The CDR3 bases are TGTGCCAGCAGCGTACAAGGTTACACCGGGGAGCTGTTTTTT. It is translated as CASSVQGYTGELFF. The rearrangement links TRBV9 to TRBJ2-2; D unclear. The CDR3 runs to 14 residues. The V gene lost 1 base and the J gene lost 3 bases, with 7 bases spanning the gap. CDR1 SGDLS and CDR2 YYNGEE come from the germline V gene.